The entry below describes one T cell receptor beta chain. This sample stems from a study of technical replicates of blood from several donors. Using immunoSEQ multiplex PCR, the repertoire was profiled, and TCRdb retains in-frame clones only, with some absent. Of nearly 70,000 clones in the sample, around 91% were seen once. Sequenced material: T cells isolated from PBMCs. This TCR was sampled from a human donor in good health.

The CDR3 coding sequence is TGTGCCACCCGGGACAGGTCCTACGAGCAGTACTTC. Translated, it gives CATRDRSYEQYF. The chain has TRBV19 and TRBJ2-7, with 8 bases identical to TRBD1. The germline V gene encodes CDR1 LNHDA and CDR2 SQIVND (reference sequence). Trimming cost V 10 bases and J 1 base; bases outside gene matches: 3. This CDR3 has 12 residues.